This T cell receptor beta chain originates from a study of CD8 T cells in Susac syndrome. RNA in amounts of about 0.5 to 1 ug was reverse transcribed with random hexamers. TCR beta CDR3 was amplified by immunoSEQ covering 54 Vbeta and 13 Jbeta. TCRdb re-derived calls from the immunoSEQ multiplex PCR reads in MiXCR, one entry per CDR3 protein. The sample comprises roughly 180,000 distinct CDR3 sequences, approximately 95% of which are singletons, and around 0.09% rests with the top ten. Trimming cost V 6 bases and J 2 bases; bases outside gene matches: 7. CDR3 length: 16 amino acids. In germline, CDR1 is WSHSY, CDR2 SAAADI. For this clonotype: Antigen specificity is unknown.

From blood CD8+ and CD4+ T cells, the TCR beta chain was sequenced. Included as multiple sclerosis controls were treatment-naive patients who had stable or active relapsing-remitting disease. General observations from the study: The authors acknowledged that their TCR sequencing and HLA analysis involved a relatively small number of individuals.

This chain uses TRBV10-2 with TRBJ2-5; 12 bases match TRBD2. Sequencing was done on a sample of CD4+ T cells from PBMCs. The receptor was isolated from a human donor with multiple sclerosis. The CDR3 region is CASRELAGGYQETQYF. DNA of the CDR3: TGCGCCAGCAGAGAACTAGCGGGAGGATATCAAGAGACCCAGTACTTC.